This T cell receptor beta chain came from a study of T cells after somatic rescue of genetic block. Libraries were prepared by immunoSEQ multiplex PCR; TCRdb keeps only in-frame clonotypes and omits some of them. This sample has 45,000 to 55,000 clones, with more than 90% found just once. The CDR3 consists of 14 residues. CDR1 and CDR2 from the germline V gene are MDHEN and SYDVKM. The V end lost 3 bases, the J end lost 1 base, and 6 bases lay between the germline ends. The clonotype originates from a child less than two years old. The chain combines TRBV28 with TRBJ1-4; a possible D gene is TRBD1 (6 bases). Sequenced material: peripheral blood mononuclear cells (PBMCs). The CDR3 bases are TGTGCCAGCAGTTTGACAGGAACTAATGAAAAACTGTTTTTT. Its translation: CASSLTGTNEKLFF.